The 19 T cell receptor beta chains listed next were all sequenced from one sample in a study of T cells expressing NK-cell markers. TCRdb reprocessed the 5' RACE reads; each CDR3 protein has one entry and no DNA is given. Recorded for this sample: 150,000 or so distinct CDR3 sequences. Sequenced sample: blood T cells: a sorted CD56 or NKG2C T cell subset, CD4+ or CD8+ T cells, or bulk PBMC T cells (not recorded which). Receptors originate from a woman between 45 and 65 years old in good health.

The chain has TRBV4-1 and TRBJ2-7; there is no DNA to check the TCRdb D call of TRBD1. CDR3 size: 14 residues. Per the germline V gene, CDR1 is MGHRA and CDR2 is YSYEKL. The CDR3 sequence: CASSQGRGYYEQYF.

V gene TRBV19 combines with J gene TRBJ1-1; TCRdb names TRBD1, which stays unverified in the absence of DNA. This CDR3 comprises 14 residues. Germline V CDR1 and CDR2: LNHDA, SQIVND (reference sequence). The CDR3 region is CASRTGWRDTEAFF.

The chain recombines TRBV7-9 with TRBJ2-3; there is no DNA to check the TCRdb D call of TRBD2. CDR1 is SEHNR, CDR2 FQNEAQ, per germline (reference sequence). The CDR3 loop spans 16 amino acids. CDR3 protein: CASSSELAGVSDTQYF.

The rearrangement uses TRBV29-1 and TRBJ1-2. The CDR3 consists of 14 residues. CDR1 is SQVTM and CDR2 is ANQGSEA in the germline V gene. The CDR3 is CSVDGLQSNYGYTF.

The CDR3 sequence is CASSQDWGVDEQFF. The chain combines TRBV4-2 with TRBJ2-1; the TCRdb D gene call, TRBD1, has no DNA to confirm it. This CDR3 comprises 14 residues. The germline V gene has CDR1 LGHNA and CDR2 YNFKEQ.

This chain joins TRBV27 and TRBJ1-4; the TCRdb call, TRBD1, lacks DNA for checking. The CDR3 has 14 amino acids. Germline V gene lookup returns CDR1 MNHEY and CDR2 SMNVEV (reference sequence). The CDR3 sequence is CASSWTGGNEKLFF.

V gene TRBV6-5 combines with J gene TRBJ2-1; the TRBD1 assignment by TCRdb is unverifiable without DNA. The CDR3 covers 15 residues. CDR1 and CDR2 (germline): MNHEY, SVGAGI. The CDR3 reads CASSWGLAAYNEQFF.

V usage is TRBV12-3 or TRBV12-4 and J usage is TRBJ2-1; TCRdb selects TRBD2, and the lack of DNA leaves this call unchecked. CDR3 size: 15 residues. The CDR3 region is CASNSRLADHNEQFF.

V gene TRBV5-8 combines with J gene TRBJ2-7; TCRdb selects TRBD1, and the lack of DNA leaves this call unchecked. This CDR3 comprises 14 residues. Germline-derived CDR1 and CDR2 are SGHTS and YDEGEE. The CDR3: CASSLRGRFYEQYF.

The V gene is TRBV4-1, the J gene TRBJ2-2; TCRdb's assignment of TRBD1 cannot be checked, as there is no DNA. The CDR3 has 16 residues. The germline CDR1 and CDR2 sequences are MGHRA and YSYEKL. CDR3: CASSQDAGAPPGELFF.

The chain combines TRBV27 with TRBJ2-5. The CDR3 spans 14 residues. Germline CDR1 is MNHEY and CDR2 is SMNVEV (reference sequence). This CDR3 reads CASSTLGIGETQYF.

The V gene is TRBV4-2, the J gene TRBJ2-1. This CDR3 is 14 amino acids long. Per germline, CDR1 LGHNA and CDR2 YNFKEQ. CDR3 in amino acids: CASRRGSSYNEQFF.

The chain has TRBV20-1 and TRBJ2-5; TCRdb gives TRBD1 as the D gene, but with no DNA this cannot be confirmed. The CDR3 has 19 amino acids. Germline V gives CDR1 DFQATT, CDR2 SNEGSKA (reference sequence). The chain's CDR3 is CSARAPTPQGRGPQETQYF.

The rearrangement links TRBV3-1 to TRBJ2-5. The CDR3 is made up of 13 amino acids. Germline V gene sequence: CDR1 LGHDT, CDR2 YNNKEL (reference sequence). The CDR3 reads CASSQVLQETQYF.

The J gene is TRBJ2-1, the V gene TRBV5-1; the TRBD1 assignment by TCRdb is unverifiable without DNA. The CDR3 spans 16 residues. CDR1 SGHRS and CDR2 YFSETQ come from the germline V gene. The CDR3 loop is CASSVGTGGTYNEQFF. The entire variable domain, with the rest obtained from reference TRBV5-1 and TRBJ2-1, is as follows: KAGVTQTPRYLIKTRGQQVTLSCSPISGHRSVSWYQQTPGQGLQFLFEYFSETQRNKGNFPGRFSGRQFSNSRSEMNVSTLELGDSALYLCASSVGTGGTYNEQFFGPGTRLTVL.

This rearrangement joins TRBV12-3 or TRBV12-4 to TRBJ2-1. This CDR3 is built from 15 residues. This CDR3 is CASSLSRTERNEQFF.

The chain employs TRBV27 and TRBJ2-1; no DNA is available, so the TRBD1 call from TCRdb remains unchecked. The CDR3 covers 15 residues. Germline loops: CDR1 MNHEY, CDR2 SMNVEV (reference sequence). The CDR3 here is CASSFLGTQDNEQFF.

This rearrangement joins TRBV29-1 to TRBJ1-2. Germline-derived CDR1 and CDR2 are SQVTM and ANQGSEA. CDR3 length equals 12 residues. CDR3 in amino acids: CSVPAGSYGYTF.

This sequence joins TRBV27 and TRBJ2-7. The germline gives CDR1 MNHEY, CDR2 SMNVEV (reference sequence). CDR3 size: 14 residues. The CDR3 is CASSPQGGSYEQYF.